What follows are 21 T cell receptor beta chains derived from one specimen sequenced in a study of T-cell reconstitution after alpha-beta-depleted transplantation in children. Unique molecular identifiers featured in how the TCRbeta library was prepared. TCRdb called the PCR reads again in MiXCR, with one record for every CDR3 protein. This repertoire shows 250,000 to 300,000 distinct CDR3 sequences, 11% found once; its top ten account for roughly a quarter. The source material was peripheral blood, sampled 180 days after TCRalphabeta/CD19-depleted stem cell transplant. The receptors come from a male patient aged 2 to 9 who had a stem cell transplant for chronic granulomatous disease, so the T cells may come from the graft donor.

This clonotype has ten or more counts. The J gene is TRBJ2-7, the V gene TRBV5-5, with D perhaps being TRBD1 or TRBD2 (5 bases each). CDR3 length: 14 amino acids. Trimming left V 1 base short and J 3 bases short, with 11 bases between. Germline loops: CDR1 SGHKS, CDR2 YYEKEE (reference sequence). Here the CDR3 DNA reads TGTGCCAGCAGCTTGTGGGACGGCTACTACGAGCAGTACTTC. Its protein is CASSLWDGYYEQYF. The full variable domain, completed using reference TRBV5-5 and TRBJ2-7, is DAGVTQSPTHLIKTRGQQVTLRCSPISGHKSVSWYQQVLGQGPQFIFQYYEKEERGRGNFPDRFSARQFPNYSSELNVNALLLGDSALYLCASSLWDGYYEQYFGPGTRLTVT.

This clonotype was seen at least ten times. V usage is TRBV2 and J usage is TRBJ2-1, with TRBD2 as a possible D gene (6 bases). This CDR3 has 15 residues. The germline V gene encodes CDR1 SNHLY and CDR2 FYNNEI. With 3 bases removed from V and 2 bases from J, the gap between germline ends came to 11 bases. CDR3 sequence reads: CASSDRRGPYNEQFF. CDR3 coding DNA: TGTGCCAGCAGTGACCGGCGGGGACCCTACAATGAGCAGTTCTTC.

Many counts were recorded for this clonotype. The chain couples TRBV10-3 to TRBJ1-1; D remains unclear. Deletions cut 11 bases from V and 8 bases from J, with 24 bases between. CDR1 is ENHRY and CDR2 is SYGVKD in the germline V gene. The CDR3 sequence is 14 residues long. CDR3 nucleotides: TGTGCCTCCACTCGGGTGGGTGGGGTAGAGGAAGCTTTCTTT. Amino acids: CASTRVGGVEEAFF.

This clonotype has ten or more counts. The CDR3 nucleotides are TGTGCCACCAGTGATTCAGGAGTAGCGGAGCGGAGAGAGACCCAGTACTTC. Amino acid sequence: CATSDSGVAERRETQYF. The rearrangement uses TRBV24-1 and TRBJ2-5, with TRBD2 as a possible D gene (6 bases). The CDR3 covers 17 residues. Germline V CDR1 and CDR2: KGHDR, SFDVKD. Deletions cut 2 bases from V and 4 bases from J, with 19 bases between.

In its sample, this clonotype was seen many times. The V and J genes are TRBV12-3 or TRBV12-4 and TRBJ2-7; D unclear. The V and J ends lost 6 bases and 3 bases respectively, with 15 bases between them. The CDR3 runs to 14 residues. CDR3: CASSPGISDYEQYF. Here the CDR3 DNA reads TGTGCCAGCAGCCCCGGTATAAGCGACTACGAGCAGTACTTC.

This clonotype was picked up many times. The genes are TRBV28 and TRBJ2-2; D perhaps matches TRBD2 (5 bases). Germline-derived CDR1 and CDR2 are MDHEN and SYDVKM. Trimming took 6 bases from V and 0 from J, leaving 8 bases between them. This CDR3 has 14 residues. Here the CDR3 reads CASRRTPNTGELFF. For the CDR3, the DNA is TGTGCCAGCAGACGGACTCCGAACACCGGGGAGCTGTTTTTT. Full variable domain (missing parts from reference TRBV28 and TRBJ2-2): DVKVTQSSRYLVKRTGEKVFLECVQDMDHENMFWYRQDPGLGLRLIYFSYDVKMKEKGDIPEGYSVSREKKERFSLILESASTNQTSMYLCASRRTPNTGELFFGEGSRLTVL.

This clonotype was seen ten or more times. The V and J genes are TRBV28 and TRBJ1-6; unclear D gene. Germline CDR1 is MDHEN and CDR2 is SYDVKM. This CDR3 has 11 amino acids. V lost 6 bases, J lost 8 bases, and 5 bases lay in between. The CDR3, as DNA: TGTGCCAGCAGCTCTCATTCACCCCTCCACTTT. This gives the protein CASSSHSPLHF.

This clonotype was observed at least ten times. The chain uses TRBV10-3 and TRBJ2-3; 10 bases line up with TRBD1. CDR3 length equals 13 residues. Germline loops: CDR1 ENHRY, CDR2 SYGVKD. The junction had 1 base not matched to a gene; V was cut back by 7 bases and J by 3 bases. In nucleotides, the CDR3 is TGTGCCATCAAGGGACAGGGGACAGATACGCAGTATTTT. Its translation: CAIKGQGTDTQYF.

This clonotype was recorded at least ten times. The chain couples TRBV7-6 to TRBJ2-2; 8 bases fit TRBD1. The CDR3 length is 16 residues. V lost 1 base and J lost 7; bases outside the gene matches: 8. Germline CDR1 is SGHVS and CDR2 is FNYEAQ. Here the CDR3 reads CASSLEAGGAVGELFF. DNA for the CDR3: TGTGCCAGCAGCTTAGAAGCAGGGGGCGCCGTCGGGGAGCTGTTTTTT. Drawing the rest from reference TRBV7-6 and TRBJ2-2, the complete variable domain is GAGVSQSPRYKVTKRGQDVALRCDPISGHVSLYWYRQALGQGPEFLTYFNYEAQQDKSGLPNDRFSAERPEGSISTLTIQRTEQRDSAMYRCASSLEAGGAVGELFFGEGSRLTVL.

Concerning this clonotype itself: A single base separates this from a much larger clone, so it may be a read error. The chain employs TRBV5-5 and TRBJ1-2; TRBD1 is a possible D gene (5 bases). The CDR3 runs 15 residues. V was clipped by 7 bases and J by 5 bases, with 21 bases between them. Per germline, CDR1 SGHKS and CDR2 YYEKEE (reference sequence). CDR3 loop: CASGLGWGPAYGYTF. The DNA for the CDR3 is TGTGCCAGCGGGCTGGGGTGGGGACCGGCTTATGGCTACACCTTC.

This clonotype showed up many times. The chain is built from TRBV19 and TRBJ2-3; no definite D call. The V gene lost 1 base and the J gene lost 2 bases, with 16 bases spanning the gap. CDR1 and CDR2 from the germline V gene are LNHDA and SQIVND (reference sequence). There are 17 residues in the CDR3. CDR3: CASSIAGLTYHTDTQYF. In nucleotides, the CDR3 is TGTGCCAGTAGTATAGCTGGGCTTACTTACCACACAGATACGCAGTATTTT.

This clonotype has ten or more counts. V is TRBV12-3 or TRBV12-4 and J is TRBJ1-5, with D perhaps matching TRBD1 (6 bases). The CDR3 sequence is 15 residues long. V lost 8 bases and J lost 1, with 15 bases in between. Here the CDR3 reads CASLITGTSNQPQHF. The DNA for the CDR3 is TGTGCCAGCCTAATAACAGGGACAAGCAATCAGCCCCAGCATTTT.

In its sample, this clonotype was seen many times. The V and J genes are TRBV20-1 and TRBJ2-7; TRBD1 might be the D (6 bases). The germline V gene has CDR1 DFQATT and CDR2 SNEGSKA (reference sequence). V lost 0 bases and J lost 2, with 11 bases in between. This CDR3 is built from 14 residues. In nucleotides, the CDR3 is TGCAGTGCTAGAGAGCCCAGGGGCACCTACGAGCAGTACTTC. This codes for CSAREPRGTYEQYF.

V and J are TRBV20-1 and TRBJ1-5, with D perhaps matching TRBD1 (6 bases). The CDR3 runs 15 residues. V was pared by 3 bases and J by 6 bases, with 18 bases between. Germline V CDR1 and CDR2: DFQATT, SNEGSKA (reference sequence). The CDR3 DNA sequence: TGCAGTGCTAGCTTCCAAGGGGGAATAGGTCAGCCCCAGCATTTT. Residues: CSASFQGGIGQPQHF.

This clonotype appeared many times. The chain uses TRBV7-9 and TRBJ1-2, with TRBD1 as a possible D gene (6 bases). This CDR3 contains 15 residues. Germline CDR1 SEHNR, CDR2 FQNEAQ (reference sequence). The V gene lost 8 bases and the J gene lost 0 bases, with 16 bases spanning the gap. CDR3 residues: CASGLGGLANYGYTF. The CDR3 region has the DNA TGTGCCAGCGGCCTCGGGGGCTTAGCTAACTATGGCTACACCTTC.

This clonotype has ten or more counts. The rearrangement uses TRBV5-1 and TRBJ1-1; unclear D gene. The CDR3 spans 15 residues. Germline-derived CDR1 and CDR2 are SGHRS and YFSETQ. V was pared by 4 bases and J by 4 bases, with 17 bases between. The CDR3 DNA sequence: TGCGCCAGCAGCCTCCGGGTGGGTCTTGGCACTGAAGCTTTCTTT. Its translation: CASSLRVGLGTEAFF.

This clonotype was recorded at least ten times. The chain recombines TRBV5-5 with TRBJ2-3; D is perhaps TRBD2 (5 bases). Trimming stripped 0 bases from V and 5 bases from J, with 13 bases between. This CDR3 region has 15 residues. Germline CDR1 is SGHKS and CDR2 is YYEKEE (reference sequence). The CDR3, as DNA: TGTGCCAGCAGCTTGGCCTCTCGGGGTGGAGATACGCAGTATTTT. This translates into CASSLASRGGDTQYF.

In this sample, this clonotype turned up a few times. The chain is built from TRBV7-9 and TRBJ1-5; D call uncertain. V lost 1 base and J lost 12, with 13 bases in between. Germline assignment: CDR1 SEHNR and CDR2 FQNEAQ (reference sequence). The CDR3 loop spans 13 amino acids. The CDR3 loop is CASSLELDADQHF. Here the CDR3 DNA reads TGTGCCAGCAGCTTAGAATTGGACGCGGACCAGCATTTT.

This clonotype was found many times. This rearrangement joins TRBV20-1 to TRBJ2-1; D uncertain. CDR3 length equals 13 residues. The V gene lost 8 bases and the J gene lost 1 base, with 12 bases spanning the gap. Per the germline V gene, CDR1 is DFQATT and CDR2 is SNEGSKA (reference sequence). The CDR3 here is CSTVGISYNEQFF. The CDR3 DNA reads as TGCAGTACTGTGGGGATTTCCTACAATGAGCAGTTCTTC.

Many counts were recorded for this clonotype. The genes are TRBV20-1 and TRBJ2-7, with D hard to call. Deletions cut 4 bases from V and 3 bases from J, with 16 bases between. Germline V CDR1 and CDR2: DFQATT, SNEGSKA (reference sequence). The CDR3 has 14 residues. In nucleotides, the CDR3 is TGCAGTGCTAAACCGGTGGCTAGTTTCTACGAGCAGTACTTC. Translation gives CSAKPVASFYEQYF.

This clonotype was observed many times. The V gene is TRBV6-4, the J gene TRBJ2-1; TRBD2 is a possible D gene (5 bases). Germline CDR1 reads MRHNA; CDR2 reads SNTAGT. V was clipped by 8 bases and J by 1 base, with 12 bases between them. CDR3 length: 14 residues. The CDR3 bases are TGTGCCAGCTTTCAGCGGAGGTCCTACAATGAGCAGTTCTTC. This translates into CASFQRRSYNEQFF.